This T cell receptor beta chain derives from a study of T cells in Graves' hyperthyroidism and ophthalmopathy. It was RNA transcripts that yielded the amplified TCR beta CDR3 regions. In the first-round RT-PCR of the TCR CDR3, the HTBI primer set was used. TCRdb reanalysed the multiplex PCR reads using MiXCR and keeps one entry per CDR3 protein. Of around 520,000 distinct CDR3 sequences detected, approximately 25% appear once; the ten largest clones hold around 11%. The CDR3 has 15 residues. Germline CDR1 is MDHEN and CDR2 is SYDVKM. Unmatched junction bases numbered 10, after V lost 5 bases and J lost 6 bases. This clonotype was detected many times. A NOSPECS grade of at least 4, a Clinical Activity Score of at least 3 and duration under 3 months were recorded in ophthalmopathy patients. Diagnoses rested on clinical symptoms, serum thyroxine and TRAb, thyroid ultrasound and orbital computed tomography.

J is TRBJ1-3 and V is TRBV28, with 7 positions matching TRBD1. Sequencing input: blood. The sequence derives from a woman in her 30s with Graves' ophthalmopathy. CDR3 protein: CASSHRDSSINTIYF. CDR3 DNA: TGTGCCAGCAGTCACCGGGACAGTTCAATAAACACCATATATTTT.